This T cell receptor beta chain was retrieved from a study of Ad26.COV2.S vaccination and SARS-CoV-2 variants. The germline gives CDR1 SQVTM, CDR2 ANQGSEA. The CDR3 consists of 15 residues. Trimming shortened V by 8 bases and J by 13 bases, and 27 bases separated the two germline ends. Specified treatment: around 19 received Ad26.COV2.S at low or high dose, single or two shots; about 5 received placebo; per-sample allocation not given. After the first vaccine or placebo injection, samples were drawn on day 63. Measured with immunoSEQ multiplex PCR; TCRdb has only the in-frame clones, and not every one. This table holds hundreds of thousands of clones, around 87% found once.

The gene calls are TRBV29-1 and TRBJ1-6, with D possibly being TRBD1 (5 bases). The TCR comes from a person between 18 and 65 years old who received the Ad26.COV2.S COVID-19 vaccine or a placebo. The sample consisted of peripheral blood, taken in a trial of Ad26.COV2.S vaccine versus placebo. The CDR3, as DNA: TGCAGCCCTTACCCCCGGGCAGGGTGGGTAGCGCCCCTCCACTTT. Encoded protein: CSPYPRAGWVAPLHF.